The 32 T cell receptor beta chains below were found in one sample sequenced in a study of STAT3 mutations in large granular lymphocyte leukemia. General study points: At least one immunodominant TCR beta clonotype appeared in every T-cell large granular lymphocyte leukemia patient.

The table came from immunoSEQ multiplex PCR; TCRdb's copy has only in-frame clones and leaves some out. Counted here are over 25,000 clones, around 85% occurring once; the ten biggest clones make up 12%. Their antigen targets remain unknown. Sequences were obtained from peripheral blood mononuclear cells. These receptors were collected from a man aged 60 to 75 with T-cell large granular lymphocyte leukemia. Some clones in this sample may be carry-over from other donors' samples.

V usage is TRBV18 and J usage is TRBJ2-7, with D uncertain. Looked up from germline, CDR1 is KGHSH and CDR2 is LQKENI. The V end was cut by 2 bases, the J end by 5 bases, with 4 bases between. This CDR3 comprises 11 residues. CDR3 sequence (DNA): TGTGCCAGCTCACCAAAGGACGAGCAGTACTTC. As protein: CASSPKDEQYF.

The CDR3 region is CASSSGQNYEQYF. In DNA form, the CDR3 reads TGTGCCAGCAGCTCCGGACAGAACTACGAGCAGTACTTC. The V and J genes are TRBV7-3 and TRBJ2-7; a weak D match, TRBD1 (6 bases). V was shortened by 4 bases and J by 3 bases, with 10 bases between the two germline ends. The length of the CDR3 is 13 residues. CDR1 is SGHTA, CDR2 FQGTGA, per germline.

The chain uses TRBV28 and TRBJ1-1, with D unclear. V was trimmed by 10 bases and J by 3 bases, leaving 12 bases between them. This CDR3 spans 12 amino acids. Per the germline V gene, CDR1 is MDHEN and CDR2 is SYDVKM. The CDR3 nucleotides read TGTGCCACCAGCCCTCATGACACTGAAGCTTTCTTT. This encodes CATSPHDTEAFF.

This clone was seen more than once but under ten times. This chain joins TRBV5-1 and TRBJ2-7; D not certain. The germline V gene has CDR1 SGHRS and CDR2 YFSETQ. CDR3 length: 13 residues. Trimming took off 2 bases at V and 4 bases at J, with 10 bases between the two ends. CDR3: CASSLLGRYEQYF. DNA for the CDR3: TGCGCCAGCAGCTTACTTGGTCGGTACGAGCAGTACTTC. The whole variable domain, remainder taken from reference TRBV5-1 and TRBJ2-7, is KAGVTQTPRYLIKTRGQQVTLSCSPISGHRSVSWYQQTPGQGLQFLFEYFSETQRNKGNFPGRFSGRQFSNSRSEMNVSTLELGDSALYLCASSLLGRYEQYFGPGTRLTVT.

The chain employs TRBV29-1 and TRBJ2-1; weak D call: TRBD2 (6 bases). V was trimmed by 4 bases and J by 10 bases, leaving 14 bases between them. This CDR3 is built from 12 residues. From germline, CDR1 is SQVTM and CDR2 ANQGSEA. CDR3 protein: CSVVSGVDEQFF. The DNA of the CDR3 is TGCAGCGTTGTCTCGGGGGTAGACGAGCAGTTCTTC.

The V call is TRBV5-4, the J call TRBJ2-1, with TRBD2 matching over 12 bases. With 4 bases clipped from V and 0 bases from J, the junction kept 2 bases outside the gene matches. The CDR3 totals 16 residues. CDR1 SGHNT and CDR2 YYREEE come from the germline V gene (reference sequence). The CDR3 sequence: CASSPTSGSSYNEQFF. Written as DNA, the CDR3 is TGTGCCAGCAGCCCGACTAGCGGGAGCTCCTACAATGAGCAGTTCTTC.

The chain's CDR3 is CASSQVPARRTGGALRNIQYF. The CDR3 nucleotides are TGCGCCAGCAGCCAAGTACCGGCCCGGAGGACAGGGGGTGCGCTACGGAACATTCAGTACTTC. The chain uses TRBV4-1 and TRBJ2-4; 10 nucleotides align to TRBD1. The CDR3 has 21 amino acids. V trimming: 1 base; J trimming: 7 bases; junction bases outside the gene matches: 22. Germline CDR1 is MGHRA and CDR2 is YSYEKL.

This clone came up once. V gene TRBV28 combines with J gene TRBJ1-3, with D tentatively TRBD1 (5 bases). The V gene lost 6 bases and the J gene lost 0 bases, with 9 bases spanning the gap. Germline V lookup: CDR1 MDHEN, CDR2 SYDVKM. CDR3 length: 14 residues. The CDR3 here is CASSPGTSGNTIYF. Written as DNA, the CDR3 is TGTGCCAGCAGCCCGGGGACCTCTGGAAACACCATATATTTT.

The chain couples TRBV5-1 to TRBJ2-3; D is undetermined. Germline lookup yields CDR1 SGHRS and CDR2 YFSETQ. V lost 0 bases and J lost 5, with 1 base in between. The CDR3 spans 11 residues. The CDR3 sequence: CASSLVDTQYF. The DNA for the CDR3 is TGCGCCAGCAGCTTGGTAGATACGCAGTATTTT.

V usage is TRBV19 and J usage is TRBJ2-5, with 7 nucleotides matching TRBD2. This CDR3 has 13 residues. Trimming cost V 6 bases and J 3 bases; bases outside gene matches: 4. CDR1 and CDR2 (germline): LNHDA, SQIVND (reference sequence). As DNA, the CDR3 is TGTGCCAGTAGGGGAGGGTCGAAAGAGACCCAGTACTTC. Translating gives CASRGGSKETQYF.

The chain has TRBV30 and TRBJ2-5, with D possibly called TRBD1 or TRBD2 (6 bases each). Trimming took off 3 bases at V and 5 bases at J, with 13 bases between the two ends. Germline loops: CDR1 GTSNPN, CDR2 SVGIG (reference sequence). CDR3 size: 13 residues. CDR3 in amino acids: CAWSGGRTETQYF. For the CDR3, the DNA is TGTGCCTGGAGCGGGGGCAGGACGGAGACCCAGTACTTC.

The chain joins TRBV18 to TRBJ2-4; possibly TRBD1 for D (5 bases). The CDR3 runs to 16 residues. Germline CDR1 KGHSH, CDR2 LQKENI. V was shortened by 6 bases and J by 1 base, with 16 bases between the two germline ends. The chain's CDR3 is CASSRPGQGAKNIQYF. DNA of the CDR3: TGTGCCAGCTCGAGACCCGGGCAGGGTGCCAAAAACATTCAGTACTTC.

This clone has just a few counts. The J gene is TRBJ2-7, the V gene TRBV5-1; unclear D gene. The CDR3 sequence is 14 residues long. Looked up from germline, CDR1 is SGHRS and CDR2 is YFSETQ. V lost 0 bases, J lost 0 bases, and 7 bases lay in between. Here the CDR3 reads CASSLGPTSYEQYF. CDR3 nucleotides: TGCGCCAGCAGCTTGGGGCCTACCTCCTACGAGCAGTACTTC. Full variable domain (outside the CDR3, taken from reference TRBV5-1 and TRBJ2-7): KAGVTQTPRYLIKTRGQQVTLSCSPISGHRSVSWYQQTPGQGLQFLFEYFSETQRNKGNFPGRFSGRQFSNSRSEMNVSTLELGDSALYLCASSLGPTSYEQYFGPGTRLTVT.

The rearrangement joins TRBV18 to TRBJ2-7, with D perhaps assigned TRBD1 or TRBD2 (6 bases each). V lost 3 bases and J lost 2, with 14 bases in between. The CDR3 has 15 residues. Germline CDR1 reads KGHSH; CDR2 reads LQKENI. The CDR3 DNA reads TGTGCCAGCTCACCTCGGGGGCAGGGAACCTACGAGCAGTACTTC. Protein product: CASSPRGQGTYEQYF.

The chain combines TRBV5-8 with TRBJ1-1, with no clear D. Trimming took 3 bases from V and 0 from J, leaving 9 bases between them. The CDR3 extends over 14 amino acids. CDR1 is SGHTS, CDR2 YDEGEE, per germline. CDR3 nucleotides: TGTGCCAGCAGCTCGAGCTATATGAACACTGAAGCTTTCTTT. This encodes CASSSSYMNTEAFF.

The rearrangement joins TRBV11-3 to TRBJ2-2, with D possibly being TRBD2 (6 bases). The CDR3 spans 17 residues. Trimming removed 1 base from V and 0 bases from J, with 12 bases in between. Germline V gene lookup returns CDR1 SGHNT and CDR2 YENEEA. The CDR3 spells CASSLGGGNPNTGELFF. CDR3 nucleotides: TGTGCCAGCAGCTTAGGGGGCGGGAACCCGAACACCGGGGAGCTGTTTTTT.

The genes are TRBV28 and TRBJ2-7; 7 positions agree with TRBD2. Germline V lookup: CDR1 MDHEN, CDR2 SYDVKM. Losses at the gene ends were 1 base for V and 2 bases for J; bases not matched to a gene: 5. The CDR3 runs to 15 residues. As DNA, the CDR3 is TGTGCCAGCAGTTTATCGGCTAGCGGCACCTACGAGCAGTACTTC. It encodes CASSLSASGTYEQYF.

The chain carries TRBV5-4 and TRBJ2-1, with 8 bases aligning to TRBD2. V lost 3 bases to trimming and J lost 2 bases; unmatched junction nucleotides: 4. Germline V gene lookup returns CDR1 SGHNT and CDR2 YYREEE (reference sequence). The CDR3 is made up of 15 amino acids. The CDR3 DNA is TGTGCCAGCAGCTCCCGACTAGCGCCCTACAATGAGCAGTTCTTC. Protein product: CASSSRLAPYNEQFF.

The rearrangement uses TRBV5-1 and TRBJ2-5; possible D gene TRBD2, 6 bases. Per the germline V gene, CDR1 is SGHRS and CDR2 is YFSETQ. This CDR3 region has 14 residues. V dropped 0 bases and J dropped 5 bases, with 11 bases sitting between them. The CDR3 protein is CASSLEGAGETQYF. The DNA for the CDR3 is TGCGCCAGCAGCTTGGAAGGGGCGGGGGAGACCCAGTACTTC.

This clone was found once. The chain has TRBV30 and TRBJ1-4, with 7 bases identical to TRBD1. The V and J ends lost 2 bases and 7 bases, in that order; junction bases with no gene match: 10. The germline gives CDR1 GTSNPN, CDR2 SVGIG (reference sequence). This CDR3 is 15 amino acids long. Written as DNA, the CDR3 is TGTGCCTGGAGTTCAGGGGGGGGCCGGGGTGAAAAACTGTTTTTT. Translated: CAWSSGGGRGEKLFF.

Remarks on this clone: One end of the junction is discordant with germline, which a read error may explain. The genes are TRBV27 and TRBJ1-1; D uncertain. The length of the CDR3 is 13 residues. Germline lookup yields CDR1 MNHEY and CDR2 SMNVEV (reference sequence). This chain's CDR3 is CASSLSTGTEAFF. The CDR3 DNA reads TGTGCCAGCAGTCTATCAACGGGCACTGAAGCTTTCTTT.

V gene TRBV7-2 combines with J gene TRBJ2-1; 8 nucleotides align to TRBD2. The trim removed 6 bases at V and 3 bases at J, leaving 4 bases unmatched. Looked up from germline, CDR1 is SGHTA and CDR2 is FQGNSA. The length of the CDR3 is 14 residues. CDR3 in amino acids: CASSQRELYNEQFF. In DNA form, the CDR3 reads TGTGCCAGCAGTCAGCGGGAGCTCTACAATGAGCAGTTCTTC.

The chain joins TRBV6-6 to TRBJ2-5; 8 positions agree with TRBD1. CDR3 length: 16 amino acids. With V trimmed by 2 bases and J by 4 bases, 9 bases remained unmatched. In germline, CDR1 is MNHNY, CDR2 SVGAGI (reference sequence). The CDR3 DNA sequence: TGTGCCAGCAGTTACCCGCCAGGGGGCGGGCTAGAGACCCAGTACTTC. This translates into CASSYPPGGGLETQYF.

The chain joins TRBV4-1 to TRBJ1-3; D gene ambiguous. Germline V CDR1 and CDR2: MGHRA, YSYEKL. Trimming took off 0 bases at V and 6 bases at J, with 9 bases between the two ends. The CDR3 sequence is 14 residues long. CDR3 nucleotide sequence: TGCGCCAGCAGCCAAGATCGGGGTGAAAACACCATATATTTT. Protein sequence: CASSQDRGENTIYF.

This chain connects TRBV5-4 to TRBJ2-7, with 8 bases matching TRBD1. The CDR3 sequence is 16 residues long. V dropped 0 bases and J dropped 6; count of bases not matched to a gene: 11. The germline gives CDR1 SGHNT, CDR2 YYREEE (reference sequence). The CDR3 protein is CASSLGGAGGLVEQYF. The CDR3 DNA sequence: TGTGCCAGCAGCTTGGGAGGTGCAGGGGGCCTGGTCGAGCAGTACTTC.

The CDR3 region has the DNA TGTGCCAGCTCAAGGCCCGGAGACAGTACTAACTATGGCTACACCTTC. Protein sequence: CASSRPGDSTNYGYTF. The chain joins TRBV5-4 to TRBJ1-2, with D maybe TRBD1 (5 bases). CDR3 length: 16 amino acids. Trimming pared 7 bases from V and 0 bases from J, leaving 19 bases between. Germline CDR1 SGHNT, CDR2 YYREEE (reference sequence).

The chain joins TRBV7-9 to TRBJ2-7, with TRBD1 matching 7 bases. The CDR3 consists of 12 residues. From germline, CDR1 is SEHNR and CDR2 FQNEAQ (reference sequence). J lost 5 bases, V lost 10 bases, and 8 bases had no gene match. The CDR3 loop reads CATVQQGNEQYF. The CDR3 nucleotides are TGTGCCACCGTTCAACAGGGGAACGAGCAGTACTTC.

The chain recombines TRBV5-1 with TRBJ1-1; 12 bases map to TRBD1. The germline V gene has CDR1 SGHRS and CDR2 YFSETQ. J was trimmed by 5 bases and V by 0 bases; bases with no gene match: 2. The CDR3 is 15 residues long. The CDR3 DNA reads as TGCGCCAGCAGCTTGGAGGGACAGGGGGCGACTGAAGCTTTCTTT. It encodes CASSLEGQGATEAFF.

The CDR3 is CASSPPGRETQYF. CDR3 coding DNA: TGTGCCAGCAGCCCCCCTGGGCGCGAGACCCAGTACTTC. The chain couples TRBV7-2 to TRBJ2-5; no definite D call. The CDR3 consists of 13 residues. CDR1 and CDR2 from the germline V gene are SGHTA and FQGNSA. V dropped 5 bases and J dropped 5 bases, with 12 bases sitting between them.

The rearrangement uses TRBV28 and TRBJ2-2, with 12 bases lining up with TRBD2. J gave up 8 bases and V 3 bases, and 10 bases lay outside the gene matches. The CDR3 spans 17 residues. Germline CDR1 reads MDHEN; CDR2 reads SYDVKM. CDR3 sequence (DNA): TGTGCCAGCAGTTTGTGGGAGCTAGCGGGAGGGCCAGGGGAGCTGTTTTTT. It codes for CASSLWELAGGPGELFF.

This clone was counted a few times. The chain combines TRBV6-6 with TRBJ1-2; D not resolved. This CDR3 spans 12 amino acids. Trimming took off 7 bases at V and 7 bases at J, with 13 bases between the two ends. CDR1 MNHNY and CDR2 SVGAGI come from the germline V gene (reference sequence). The CDR3 region is CASTPDFAGYTF. The DNA of the CDR3 is TGTGCCAGCACCCCTGATTTCGCTGGCTACACCTTC.

The chain uses TRBV5-6 and TRBJ2-3; D uncertain. V was cut by 6 bases and J by 1 base, with 15 bases left in between. This CDR3 comprises 15 residues. Germline-derived CDR1 and CDR2 are SGHDT and YYEEEE. The CDR3 nucleotides read TGTGCCAGCAATCAGGAGCGAACCGGCACAGATACGCAGTATTTT. Amino acid sequence: CASNQERTGTDTQYF.